This entry concerns a single T cell receptor (beta chain). Its specificity is unknown. Germline CDR1 reads SGHAT; CDR2 reads FQNNGV. The CDR3 is 16 amino acids. V lost 2 bases and J 3 bases, leaving 11 bases between the germline ends. Here immunoSEQ multiplex PCR was the method, and the copy in TCRdb shows in-frame clones only, minus some. There are roughly 140,000 clones in the sample; approximately 90% occur only once, and about 0.65% lies in the top ten. The sample comes from a study of cytomegalovirus exposure and HLA in healthy donors. Study observations and caveats: Rare sequences made up most TCRs, while some public TCRs were found in many donors.

The J gene is TRBJ1-6, the V gene TRBV11-2; D gene unclear. The origin of this receptor is a man between 18 and 29 years old in good health and CMV-seronegative. The specimen was PBMCs. The CDR3 loop reads CASSLTTTYYNSPLHF. CDR3 coding DNA: TGTGCCAGCAGCTTAACCACAACATACTATAATTCACCCCTCCACTTT. Full variable domain (rest looked up from reference TRBV11-2 and TRBJ1-6): EAGVAQSPRYKIIEKRQSVAFWCNPISGHATLYWYQQILGQGPKLLIQFQNNGVVDDSQLPKDRFSAERLKGVDSTLKIQPAKLEDSAVYLCASSLTTTYYNSPLHFGNGTRLTVT.